The next 28 T cell receptor beta chains were all read from a single sample in a study of shared clonotypes between healthy human individuals. Only in-frame clones appear in the TCRdb table, and some are missing; sequencing was by immunoSEQ multiplex PCR. The sample lists over a million clones, around 97% seen once, with approximately 1.1% in the top ten. Sample: naive CD4+ T cells sorted from blood. Stated subset: CD45RA+ positively selected. Receptor source: a young man in good health.

V usage is TRBV18 and J usage is TRBJ2-5, with D tentatively TRBD2 (6 bases). The germline gives CDR1 KGHSH, CDR2 LQKENI. Trimming left V 2 bases short and J 5 bases short, with 15 bases between. The CDR3 sequence is 15 residues long. The CDR3 protein is CASSPSGEGRETQYF. In DNA, the CDR3 is TGTGCCAGCTCACCATCGGGAGAGGGGAGGGAGACCCAGTACTTC. Looking up the rest from reference TRBV18 and TRBJ2-5 gives the full variable domain: NAGVMQNPRHLVRRRGQEARLRCSPMKGHSHVYWYRQLPEEGLKFMVYLQKENIIDESGMPKERFSAEFPKEGPSILRIQQVVRGDSAAYFCASSPSGEGRETQYFGPGTRLLVL.

The chain carries TRBV5-1 and TRBJ1-1; D is undetermined. The V gene lost 6 bases and the J gene lost 0 bases, with 9 bases spanning the gap. Germline loops: CDR1 SGHRS, CDR2 YFSETQ. The CDR3 sequence is 13 residues long. The CDR3 coding sequence is TGCGCCAGCAAGATCGGAATGAACACTGAAGCTTTCTTT. The encoded protein is CASKIGMNTEAFF.

The rearrangement joins TRBV2 to TRBJ1-5; D is perhaps TRBD1 (6 bases). The CDR3 length is 16 residues. V was shortened by 6 bases and J by 0 bases, with 15 bases between the two germline ends. CDR1 and CDR2 (germline): SNHLY, FYNNEI. Written as DNA, the CDR3 is TGTGCCAGCAGATTCTCAAAGGGGGGTAGCAATCAGCCCCAGCATTTT. Encoded protein: CASRFSKGGSNQPQHF.

The CDR3 DNA is TGTGCCAGCAGCTTAACGGGGGGACGGTGGGAAAAACTGTTTTTT. Its translation: CASSLTGGRWEKLFF. The V and J genes are TRBV7-9 and TRBJ1-4, with D perhaps TRBD1 (5 bases). In germline, CDR1 is SEHNR, CDR2 FQNEAQ (reference sequence). V lost 2 bases to trimming and J lost 8 bases, with 15 bases between them. There are 15 residues in the CDR3.

Worth noting for this clone: Other DNA sequences from this sample encode an identical CDR3 as well. The chain is built from TRBV6-6 and TRBJ2-5; unclear D gene. V was shortened by 0 bases and J by 5 bases, with 10 bases between the two germline ends. CDR3 length: 14 amino acids. Germline V lookup: CDR1 MNHNY, CDR2 SVGAGI (reference sequence). CDR3 nucleotides: TGTGCCAGCAGTTACTCTCGACAAGGGGAGACCCAGTACTTC. Residues: CASSYSRQGETQYF.

This sequence joins TRBV19 and TRBJ2-7; D possibly corresponds to TRBD2 (5 bases). The length of the CDR3 is 13 residues. With 5 bases removed from V and 6 bases from J, the gap between germline ends came to 14 bases. Germline CDR1 reads LNHDA; CDR2 reads SQIVND (reference sequence). The CDR3: CASSQGPGSEQYF. In nucleotides, the CDR3 is TGTGCCAGTAGTCAAGGGCCGGGGAGCGAGCAGTACTTC.

In the case of this clone: The same CDR3 arises from other DNA sequences in this sample as well. This sequence joins TRBV18 and TRBJ1-5, with 8 bases that match TRBD1. The CDR3 is 14 amino acids. Germline V gene data show CDR1 as KGHSH and CDR2 as LQKENI. V trimming: 6 bases; J trimming: 5 bases; junction bases outside the gene matches: 6. The CDR3 reads CASSLDRGYQPQHF. CDR3 bases: TGTGCCAGCTCGCTTGACAGGGGTTATCAGCCCCAGCATTTT.

On this clone itself: Other DNA sequences in the sample encode the same CDR3. The V and J genes are TRBV6-6 and TRBJ1-2, with unresolved D. CDR3 length: 13 residues. With 3 bases removed from V and 1 base from J, the gap between germline ends came to 6 bases. Germline assignment: CDR1 MNHNY and CDR2 SVGAGI (reference sequence). In DNA, the CDR3 is TGTGCCAGCAGTTATGACCGTAACTATGGCTACACCTTC. Its translation: CASSYDRNYGYTF.

V usage is TRBV28 and J usage is TRBJ1-4; perhaps TRBD1 as D (5 bases). Germline V gene data show CDR1 as MDHEN and CDR2 as SYDVKM. This CDR3 is 14 amino acids long. The ends were cut back, 7 bases at V and 1 base at J, with 10 bases in the middle. CDR3 region: CASTGSLTNEKLFF. CDR3 nucleotides: TGTGCCAGCACAGGGAGCCTAACTAATGAAAAACTGTTTTTT. The full variable domain, in which reference TRBV28 and TRBJ1-4 provide the parts outside the CDR3, is DVKVTQSSRYLVKRTGEKVFLECVQDMDHENMFWYRQDPGLGLRLIYFSYDVKMKEKGDIPEGYSVSREKKERFSLILESASTNQTSMYLCASTGSLTNEKLFFGSGTQLSVL.

This sequence joins TRBV7-3 and TRBJ2-6, with a weak D call TRBD1 (5 bases). Germline assignment: CDR1 SGHTA and CDR2 FQGTGA. The CDR3 is 17 amino acids. The V end was cut by 5 bases, the J end by 0 bases, with 14 bases between. The DNA of the CDR3 is TGTGCCAGCAGCCATAGTAGGGGCGGCTCTGGGGCCAACGTCCTGACTTTC. Protein product: CASSHSRGGSGANVLTF.

The CDR3 spells CASSEIGQGAGELFF. CDR3 bases: TGTGCCAGCAGTGAAATCGGCCAGGGGGCCGGGGAGCTGTTTTTT. The chain is built from TRBV6-1 and TRBJ2-2; 7 bases are a match to TRBD1. The CDR3 runs 15 residues. Germline V gene sequence: CDR1 MNHNS, CDR2 SASEGT. After removal of 2 bases from V and 6 bases from J, the junction contained 6 bases not matched to a gene.

V usage is TRBV19 and J usage is TRBJ2-1, with TRBD1 identical over 9 bases. CDR3 length: 13 residues. Germline V gene lookup returns CDR1 LNHDA and CDR2 SQIVND (reference sequence). V lost 8 bases to trimming and J lost 7 bases; unmatched junction nucleotides: 6. The CDR3 bases are TGTGCCAGTGGGAACAGGGGGCGGAATGAGCAGTTCTTC. It encodes CASGNRGRNEQFF.

CDR3 DNA: TGTGCCAGCAGCCAGGGTTTATTGGGCTACAATGAGCAGTTCTTC. This sequence encodes CASSQGLLGYNEQFF. The J gene is TRBJ2-1, the V gene TRBV5-5; D possibly corresponds to TRBD1 (5 bases). Trimming stripped 4 bases from V and 3 bases from J, with 14 bases between. The CDR3 extends over 15 amino acids. Per germline, CDR1 SGHKS and CDR2 YYEKEE (reference sequence).

CDR3 in amino acids: CASSLAAGGNEQYF. The CDR3, as DNA: TGCGCCAGCAGCTTGGCCGCAGGGGGAAACGAGCAGTACTTC. The chain links TRBV5-1 to TRBJ2-7; 7 positions agree with TRBD1. Germline CDR1 SGHRS, CDR2 YFSETQ. The CDR3 runs 14 residues. Trimming took 0 bases from V and 5 from J; bases not matched to a gene: 5.

This chain joins TRBV2 and TRBJ2-5; D remains unclear. CDR1 is SNHLY, CDR2 FYNNEI, per germline. V lost 9 bases to trimming and J lost 4 bases, with 6 bases between them. CDR3 size: 10 residues. CDR3: CASMGETQYF. In nucleotides, the CDR3 is TGTGCCAGTATGGGAGAGACCCAGTACTTC.

This chain uses TRBV6-5 with TRBJ2-7, with 11 bases that match TRBD2. J was trimmed by 3 bases and V by 0 bases; bases with no gene match: 4. This CDR3 spans 16 amino acids. Germline CDR1 MNHEY, CDR2 SVGAGI. Written as DNA, the CDR3 is TGTGCCAGCAGTTACTCCTCCGGGACTAGCGGCTACGAGCAGTACTTC. Translation gives CASSYSSGTSGYEQYF.

The chain recombines TRBV7-9 with TRBJ1-2; perhaps TRBD1 as D (5 bases). The CDR3 is 14 residues long. V was shortened by 0 bases and J by 8 bases, with 13 bases between the two germline ends. Germline V lookup: CDR1 SEHNR, CDR2 FQNEAQ (reference sequence). CDR3 sequence: CASSLAVLGEGYTF. In nucleotides, the CDR3 is TGTGCCAGCAGCTTAGCGGTATTAGGGGAAGGCTACACCTTC.

V usage is TRBV5-3 and J usage is TRBJ1-1; unclear D gene. TRBV5-3 is sorted into the ORF group, with uncertain function. The CDR3 loop spans 12 amino acids. V was clipped by 7 bases and J by 1 base, with 8 bases between them. The CDR3: CARADWNTEAFF. In DNA, the CDR3 is TGTGCCAGAGCCGACTGGAACACTGAAGCTTTCTTT.

The J gene is TRBJ2-7, the V gene TRBV5-1; D is possibly TRBD1 or TRBD2 (5 bases each). The CDR3 sequence is 16 residues long. The V end lost 1 base, the J end lost 4 bases, and 18 bases lay between the germline ends. The V gene's germline CDR1 is SGHRS and CDR2 YFSETQ. The CDR3: CASSLWDPKGIYEQYF. CDR3 sequence (DNA): TGCGCCAGCAGCTTGTGGGACCCGAAGGGTATTTACGAGCAGTACTTC.

The V and J genes are TRBV6-1 and TRBJ2-5, with TRBD2 as a possible D gene (7 bases). Trimming removed 7 bases at V and 4 bases at J, with 16 bases between. This CDR3 has 14 residues. CDR1 is MNHNS, CDR2 SASEGT, per germline. CDR3 DNA sequence: TGTGCCAGCACCGAAGGGGGGGCTAGAGAGACCCAGTACTTC. Protein product: CASTEGGARETQYF.

In the case of this clone: This CDR3 is also generated by other DNA sequences in the sample. The rearrangement links TRBV4-1 to TRBJ2-7, with D possibly matching TRBD1 (5 bases). Trimming cost V 6 bases and J 1 base, with 10 bases left between them. Germline V gene lookup returns CDR1 MGHRA and CDR2 YSYEKL. This CDR3 is 13 amino acids long. CDR3 in DNA: TGCGCCAGCAGGGGAAGGGGATCCTACGAGCAGTACTTC. The encoded protein is CASRGRGSYEQYF.

This chain uses TRBV6-4 with TRBJ1-5; D is ambiguous. V shed 11 bases and J shed 6 bases, with 5 bases lying between them. Looked up from germline, CDR1 is MRHNA and CDR2 is SNTAGT. This CDR3 region has 9 residues. The CDR3: CALSQPQHF. The CDR3 coding sequence is TGTGCCCTCAGTCAGCCCCAGCATTTT.

The rearrangement links TRBV10-3 to TRBJ2-7, with 8 bases matching TRBD2. The CDR3 has 15 amino acids. Germline assignment: CDR1 ENHRY and CDR2 SYGVKD. After removal of 2 bases from V and 2 bases from J, the junction contained 5 bases not matched to a gene. DNA for the CDR3: TGTGCCATCAGTGAGCCCGGGGGGGCCCCCTACGAGCAGTACTTC. Residues: CAISEPGGAPYEQYF.

This clone was seen once. The chain has TRBV7-2 and TRBJ2-4; TRBD2 aligns across 10 bases. V shed 7 bases and J 7 bases; nucleotides not matched to a gene: 7. The CDR3 has 14 residues. Germline-derived CDR1 and CDR2 are SGHTA and FQGNSA. CDR3 sequence (DNA): TGTGCCAGCAAACTAGCGGGAAATGTGAACATTCAGTACTTC. As protein: CASKLAGNVNIQYF.

The V gene is TRBV11-2, the J gene TRBJ2-5; unclear D gene. This CDR3 region has 14 residues. CDR1 SGHAT and CDR2 FQNNGV come from the germline V gene. The V and J ends lost 1 base and 7 bases respectively, with 13 bases between them. The CDR3 coding sequence is TGTGCCAGCAGCTTAGCCGGCCAGGCCGGGACCCAGTACTTC. Protein: CASSLAGQAGTQYF.

The chain combines TRBV5-1 with TRBJ2-5, with 11 bases matching TRBD1. The germline V gene has CDR1 SGHRS and CDR2 YFSETQ. Trimming cost V 4 bases and J 1 base; bases outside gene matches: 9. The CDR3 runs to 17 residues. CDR3 protein: CASSKDRGRRGQETQYF. CDR3 nucleotides: TGCGCCAGCAGCAAGGACAGGGGGCGAAGAGGCCAAGAGACCCAGTACTTC.

The rearrangement uses TRBV5-1 and TRBJ1-1; D gene unclear. V lost 0 bases and J 0 bases, leaving 9 bases between the germline ends. CDR3 length: 15 residues. The germline gives CDR1 SGHRS, CDR2 YFSETQ. The CDR3 coding sequence is TGCGCCAGCAGCTTGGGTCGGTCTATGAACACTGAAGCTTTCTTT. It codes for CASSLGRSMNTEAFF.

V gene TRBV9 combines with J gene TRBJ2-2; TRBD1 might be the D (5 bases). The CDR3 runs to 17 residues. Germline V gives CDR1 SGDLS, CDR2 YYNGEE. Trimming cost V 0 bases and J 0 bases, with 12 bases left between them. CDR3: CASSVVKTDSNTGELFF. The CDR3 region has the DNA TGTGCCAGCAGCGTAGTTAAGACAGACTCGAACACCGGGGAGCTGTTTTTT.